This entry lists 26 T cell receptor beta chains sequenced from one sample in a study of T cell repertoires in cytomegalovirus infection. TCRdb processed the reads anew with MiXCR; each CDR3 protein has one entry. The table has roughly 300,000 distinct CDR3 sequences, about 26% seen once. What was sequenced was PBMCs. Every receptor here comes from a human donor in good health (CMV status not recorded). Some clones in this sample may be carry-over from other donors' samples.

The genes are TRBV29-1 and TRBJ1-2; TRBD1 might be the D (5 bases). V dropped 4 bases and J dropped 0 bases, with 15 bases sitting between them. The germline V gene encodes CDR1 SQVTM and CDR2 ANQGSEA. This CDR3 spans 15 amino acids. This CDR3 is CSVGGMTQTNYGYTF. The DNA for the CDR3 is TGCAGCGTTGGGGGGATGACACAAACTAACTATGGCTACACCTTC.

The chain combines TRBV6-5 with TRBJ1-5; 7 nucleotides align to TRBD1. V was clipped by 4 bases and J by 0 bases; unmatched bases: 3. The CDR3 contains 15 residues. In germline, CDR1 is MNHEY, CDR2 SVGAGI. In DNA form, the CDR3 reads TGTGCCAGCAGTTCGGACAGGAATAGCAATCAGCCCCAGCATTTT. Protein: CASSSDRNSNQPQHF.

This clonotype showed up just once. The chain recombines TRBV18 with TRBJ2-7; D ambiguous. Germline lookup yields CDR1 KGHSH and CDR2 LQKENI. This CDR3 is 15 amino acids long. Trimming took 1 base from V and 2 from J, leaving 12 bases between them. In DNA, the CDR3 is TGTGCCAGCTCACCACAGGGAATAGGCGCCTACGAGCAGTACTTC. This encodes CASSPQGIGAYEQYF.

This clonotype has more than one count but fewer than ten. J is TRBJ2-5 and V is TRBV28; possibly TRBD1 for D (6 bases). The CDR3 is 16 amino acids. V was shortened by 2 bases and J by 1 base, with 14 bases between the two germline ends. The germline CDR1 and CDR2 sequences are MDHEN and SYDVKM. CDR3 DNA sequence: TGTGCCAGCAGTTTAACGTCGGGCAGGGGCCAAGAGACCCAGTACTTC. This translates into CASSLTSGRGQETQYF.

This clonotype has just a few counts. V and J are TRBV6-2 or TRBV6-3 and TRBJ2-7, with TRBD2 matching over 7 bases. J lost 2 bases, V lost 7 bases, and 8 bases had no gene match. Germline V CDR1 and CDR2: MNHEY, SVGEGT. The CDR3 extends over 14 amino acids. CDR3 coding DNA: TGTGCCAGCAAACCCGGGACTACCCCCTACGAGCAGTACTTC. It codes for CASKPGTTPYEQYF.

The V and J genes are TRBV29-1 and TRBJ1-3, with D tentatively TRBD1 (6 bases). Germline V lookup: CDR1 SQVTM, CDR2 ANQGSEA. This CDR3 region has 12 residues. Deletions cut 6 bases from V and 8 bases from J, with 14 bases between. The CDR3 DNA is TGCAGCGTAAAAAAGGAGGGGGACACCATATATTTT. Its protein product is CSVKKEGDTIYF.

The chain recombines TRBV11-2 with TRBJ2-7, with TRBD2 identical over 8 bases. This CDR3 spans 13 amino acids. With 8 bases clipped from V and 3 bases from J, the junction kept 6 bases outside the gene matches. Germline V CDR1 and CDR2: SGHAT, FQNNGV. CDR3 nucleotide sequence: TGTGCCAGCGGAGCGGGAGTGGGCTACGAGCAGTACTTC. Translation gives CASGAGVGYEQYF.

This chain links TRBV19 with TRBJ1-1; no reliable D call. Germline V lookup: CDR1 LNHDA, CDR2 SQIVND (reference sequence). The CDR3 runs to 11 residues. V was pared by 6 bases and J by 8 bases, with 10 bases between. CDR3 in amino acids: CASSRLTEAFF. As DNA, the CDR3 is TGTGCCAGTAGCAGACTGACGGAAGCTTTCTTT.

This clonotype was seen ten or more times. The gene calls are TRBV6-1 and TRBJ1-1; TRBD1 might be the D (6 bases). The germline CDR1 and CDR2 sequences are MNHNS and SASEGT. The CDR3 spans 15 residues. The V end was cut by 3 bases, the J end by 8 bases, with 19 bases between. CDR3 in DNA: TGTGCCAGCAGTGACCCAGGGGCAGCCTACTTCGAAGCTTTCTTT. This codes for CASSDPGAAYFEAFF.

This clonotype was observed a few times. The chain links TRBV29-1 to TRBJ2-5; D is uncertain. CDR3 length: 12 residues. CDR1 SQVTM and CDR2 ANQGSEA come from the germline V gene. The V and J ends lost 5 bases and 0 bases respectively, with 7 bases between them. Written as DNA, the CDR3 is TGCAGCGTTTCGAATTACCAAGAGACCCAGTACTTC. It encodes CSVSNYQETQYF.

J is TRBJ2-4 and V is TRBV5-3; D remains unclear. TRBV5-3 is an ORF; its function is uncertain. The CDR3 contains 14 residues. V was trimmed by 8 bases and J by 5 bases, leaving 17 bases between them. This CDR3 is CASSDLDRQNIQYF. Written as DNA, the CDR3 is TGTGCCAGCAGCGATCTAGACCGGCAAAACATTCAGTACTTC.

The J gene is TRBJ2-7, the V gene TRBV5-5; 7 nucleotides match TRBD2. The CDR3 extends over 15 amino acids. V was clipped by 0 bases and J by 1 base; unmatched bases: 4. The germline gives CDR1 SGHKS, CDR2 YYEKEE (reference sequence). The CDR3 protein is CASSLAGTKSYEQYF. CDR3 sequence (DNA): TGTGCCAGCAGCTTGGCCGGGACTAAATCCTACGAGCAGTACTTC.

This CDR3 is CASSLSLAGATQYF. CDR3 in DNA: TGTGCCAGCAGCTTAAGTCTAGCGGGTGCTACGCAGTATTTT. The chain recombines TRBV11-2 with TRBJ2-3; 8 bases align to TRBD2. The CDR3 loop spans 14 amino acids. Germline V gene lookup returns CDR1 SGHAT and CDR2 FQNNGV. The ends lost 2 bases at V and 8 bases at J; junction bases unmatched: 6.

This clonotype was recorded a few times. This rearrangement joins TRBV28 to TRBJ2-5, with 8 bases aligning to TRBD1. Germline-derived CDR1 and CDR2 are MDHEN and SYDVKM. Trimming took 1 base from V and 3 from J; bases not matched to a gene: 10. CDR3 length equals 17 residues. CDR3 residues: CASSLSPSGGREETQYF. CDR3 coding DNA: TGTGCCAGCAGTTTATCGCCCTCAGGGGGCCGCGAAGAGACCCAGTACTTC.

The rearrangement joins TRBV29-1 to TRBJ2-1, with D tentatively TRBD1 (7 bases). V dropped 7 bases and J dropped 16 bases, with 26 bases sitting between them. This CDR3 spans 13 amino acids. Germline V lookup: CDR1 SQVTM, CDR2 ANQGSEA. The CDR3 DNA reads as TGCAGCGGTGGCTCACCAGGCAACAGGGGAGGATTCTTC. Translation gives CSGGSPGNRGGFF.

The rearrangement uses TRBV15 and TRBJ1-1; TRBD1 is a possible D gene (5 bases). The germline V gene has CDR1 LNHNV and CDR2 YYDKDF (reference sequence). Trimming cost V 1 base and J 6 bases, with 12 bases left between them. The CDR3 is 14 amino acids. Here the CDR3 reads CATSRVGDWAEAFF. CDR3 in DNA: TGTGCCACCAGCAGAGTAGGGGATTGGGCTGAAGCTTTCTTT.

The rearrangement uses TRBV19 and TRBJ1-2, with a tentative D call TRBD1 (5 bases). This CDR3 spans 18 amino acids. Trimming removed 5 bases from V and 2 bases from J, with 24 bases in between. Germline V gene sequence: CDR1 LNHDA, CDR2 SQIVND (reference sequence). CDR3 DNA: TGTGCCAGTAGTTCACCCCCCGGGACGACAACGGGAAACTATGGCTACACCTTC. Translation: CASSSPPGTTTGNYGYTF.

This clonotype occurred many times. V gene TRBV7-9 combines with J gene TRBJ1-1; D unresolved. This CDR3 comprises 14 residues. CDR1 is SEHNR, CDR2 FQNEAQ, per germline (reference sequence). V was shortened by 6 bases and J by 1 base, with 12 bases between the two germline ends. The CDR3 bases are TGTGCCAGCAGTTACGACAACGGGAACACTGAAGCTTTCTTT. Its protein is CASSYDNGNTEAFF. Full variable domain (outside the CDR3, taken from reference TRBV7-9 and TRBJ1-1): DTGVSQNPRHKITKRGQNVTFRCDPISEHNRLYWYRQTLGQGPEFLTYFQNEAQLEKSRLLSDRFSAERPKGSFSTLEIQRTEQGDSAMYLCASSYDNGNTEAFFGQGTRLTVV.

This sequence joins TRBV18 and TRBJ1-5; weak D call: TRBD1 (6 bases). The germline V gene encodes CDR1 KGHSH and CDR2 LQKENI. The CDR3 length is 15 residues. V lost 2 bases and J lost 2, with 10 bases in between. CDR3 in amino acids: CASSPMGAGNQPQHF. CDR3 nucleotides: TGTGCCAGCTCACCAATGGGGGCTGGCAATCAGCCCCAGCATTTT.

This clonotype showed up many times. The chain joins TRBV7-2 to TRBJ1-1, with TRBD1 identical over 9 bases. Per the germline V gene, CDR1 is SGHTA and CDR2 is FQGNSA. This CDR3 is 16 amino acids long. The J segment lost 3 bases and the V segment lost 5 bases, leaving 10 bases of the junction unmatched. CDR3 DNA: TGTGCCAGCAGCGTCCCGGGACAGGGTACGGACACTGAAGCTTTCTTT. Translated, it gives CASSVPGQGTDTEAFF.

The table lists this clonotype with many counts. The chain combines TRBV7-2 with TRBJ1-1; tentatively, D is TRBD1 (6 bases). The CDR3 contains 12 residues. Germline V gives CDR1 SGHTA, CDR2 FQGNSA. Trimming removed 5 bases at V and 7 bases at J, with 11 bases between. For the CDR3, the DNA is TGTGCCAGCAGCCCACCCAGGGGTGAAGCTTTCTTT. Protein sequence: CASSPPRGEAFF.

Ten or more counts support this clonotype. The V and J genes are TRBV7-2 and TRBJ2-3, with a possible D match to TRBD2 (6 bases). V was pared by 5 bases and J by 4 bases, with 13 bases between. This CDR3 is built from 14 residues. Germline loops: CDR1 SGHTA, CDR2 FQGNSA. CDR3: CASSTGEVADTQYF. Here the CDR3 DNA reads TGTGCCAGCAGCACCGGGGAGGTAGCAGATACGCAGTATTTT. Together with reference TRBV7-2 and TRBJ2-3, the CDR3 gives the full variable domain: GAGVSQSPSNKVTEKGKDVELRCDPISGHTALYWYRQSLGQGLEFLIYFQGNSAPDKSGLPSDRFSAERTGGSVSTLTIQRTQQEDSAVYLCASSTGEVADTQYFGPGTRLTVL.

In this sample, this clonotype turned up a few times. The chain recombines TRBV20-1 with TRBJ2-3; 10 nucleotides match TRBD2. The CDR3 loop spans 17 amino acids. With V trimmed by 4 bases and J by 2 bases, 12 bases remained unmatched. The germline gives CDR1 DFQATT, CDR2 SNEGSKA (reference sequence). CDR3 coding DNA: TGCAGTGCTACTCGGACTAGCGGTACCTCTTTCACAGATACGCAGTATTTT. Encoded protein: CSATRTSGTSFTDTQYF.

This clonotype has just a few counts. CDR3 protein: CSVLRGAGNTIYF. The CDR3 nucleotides are TGCAGCGTCCTCCGGGGGGCTGGAAACACCATATATTTT. The V call is TRBV29-1, the J call TRBJ1-3, with D tentatively TRBD1 (5 bases). V was trimmed by 6 bases and J by 2 bases, leaving 11 bases between them. The CDR3 runs 13 residues. CDR1 is SQVTM, CDR2 ANQGSEA, per germline.

This clonotype turned up a few times. This chain uses TRBV6-2 or TRBV6-3 with TRBJ2-5; the D gene is possibly TRBD1 (5 bases). This CDR3 spans 17 amino acids. Germline values: CDR1 MNHEY, CDR2 SVGEGT. V lost 7 bases and J lost 4, with 25 bases in between. In DNA form, the CDR3 reads TGTGCCAGCACCCACCCAAAGGGGCGACGTGGCGTAGAGACCCAGTACTTC. Translation gives CASTHPKGRRGVETQYF.

The chain is built from TRBV12-3 or TRBV12-4 and TRBJ2-1; 13 nucleotides match TRBD2. The CDR3 is made up of 15 amino acids. Trimming took 5 bases from V and 12 from J; bases not matched to a gene: 10. DNA for the CDR3: TGTGCCAGCAGTCCGGGGACTAGCGGGAAAGACGGGCAGTTCTTC. As protein: CASSPGTSGKDGQFF.